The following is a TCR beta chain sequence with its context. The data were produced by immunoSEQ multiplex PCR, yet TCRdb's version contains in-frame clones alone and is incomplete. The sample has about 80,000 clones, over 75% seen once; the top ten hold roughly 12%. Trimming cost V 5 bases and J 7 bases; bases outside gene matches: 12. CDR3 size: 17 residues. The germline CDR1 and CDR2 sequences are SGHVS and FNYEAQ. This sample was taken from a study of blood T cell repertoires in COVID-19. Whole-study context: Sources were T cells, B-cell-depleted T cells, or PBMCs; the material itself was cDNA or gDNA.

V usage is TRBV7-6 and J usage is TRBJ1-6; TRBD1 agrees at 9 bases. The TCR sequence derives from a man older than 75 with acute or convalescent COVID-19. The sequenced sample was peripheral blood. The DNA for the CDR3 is TGTGCCAGCAGCCGAACGGTCCCGGGACAGGGCAATTCACCCCTCCACTTT. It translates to CASSRTVPGQGNSPLHF. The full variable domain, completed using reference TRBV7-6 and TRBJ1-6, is GAGVSQSPRYKVTKRGQDVALRCDPISGHVSLYWYRQALGQGPEFLTYFNYEAQQDKSGLPNDRFSAERPEGSISTLTIQRTEQRDSAMYRCASSRTVPGQGNSPLHFGNGTRLTVT.